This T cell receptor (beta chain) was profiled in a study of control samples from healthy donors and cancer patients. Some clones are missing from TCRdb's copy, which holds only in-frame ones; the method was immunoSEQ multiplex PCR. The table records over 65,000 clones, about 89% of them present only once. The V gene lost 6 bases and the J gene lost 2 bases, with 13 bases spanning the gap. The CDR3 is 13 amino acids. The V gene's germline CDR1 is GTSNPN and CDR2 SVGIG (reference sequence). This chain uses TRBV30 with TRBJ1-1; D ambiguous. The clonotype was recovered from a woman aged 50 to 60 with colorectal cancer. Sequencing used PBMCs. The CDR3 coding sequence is TGTGCCTGCTCCAGCACGGCTAACACTGAAGCTTTCTTT. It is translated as CACSSTANTEAFF.